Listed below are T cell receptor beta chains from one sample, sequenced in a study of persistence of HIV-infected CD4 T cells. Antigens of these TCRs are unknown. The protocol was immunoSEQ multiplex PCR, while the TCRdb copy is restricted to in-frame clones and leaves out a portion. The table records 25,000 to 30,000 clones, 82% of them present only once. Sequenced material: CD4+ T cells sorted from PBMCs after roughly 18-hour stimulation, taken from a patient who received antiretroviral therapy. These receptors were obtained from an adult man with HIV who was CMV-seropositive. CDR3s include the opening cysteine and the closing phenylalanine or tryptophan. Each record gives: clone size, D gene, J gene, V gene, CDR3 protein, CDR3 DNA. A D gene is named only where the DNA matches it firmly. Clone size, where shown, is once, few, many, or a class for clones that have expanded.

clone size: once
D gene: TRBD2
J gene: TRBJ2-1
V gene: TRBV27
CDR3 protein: CASSLSAGGFNEQFF
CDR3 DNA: TGTGCCAGCAGTTTAAGTGCGGGGGGGTTCAATGAGCAGTTCTTC

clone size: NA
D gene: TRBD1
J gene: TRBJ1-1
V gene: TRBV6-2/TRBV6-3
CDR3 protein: CASSPPGQALYTEAFF
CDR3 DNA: TGTGCCAGCAGTCCACCAGGACAGGCGCTATACACTGAAGCTTTCTTT

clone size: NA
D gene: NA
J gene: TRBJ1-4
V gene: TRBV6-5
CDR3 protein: CASSLRDSNEKLFF
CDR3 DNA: TGTGCCAGCAGCCTCAGGGATTCTAATGAAAAACTGTTTTTT

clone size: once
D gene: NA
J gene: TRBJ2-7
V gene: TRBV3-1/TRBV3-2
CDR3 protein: CASSARELKSEQYF
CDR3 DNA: TGTGCCAGCAGCGCTAGGGAGTTAAAAAGCGAGCAGTACTTC

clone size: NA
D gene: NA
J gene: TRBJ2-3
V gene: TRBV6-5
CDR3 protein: CATGRVGHTQYF
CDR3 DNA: TGTGCCACCGGACGAGTGGGCCATACGCAGTATTTT

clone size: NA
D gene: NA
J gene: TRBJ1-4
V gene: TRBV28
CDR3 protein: CASSRQTQKLFF
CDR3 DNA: TGTGCCAGCAGCCGCCAGACTCAAAAACTGTTTTTT

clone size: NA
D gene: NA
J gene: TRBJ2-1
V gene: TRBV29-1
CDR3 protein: CSVKVPPGINEQFF
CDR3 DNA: TGCAGCGTGAAGGTCCCTCCAGGAATCAATGAGCAGTTCTTC

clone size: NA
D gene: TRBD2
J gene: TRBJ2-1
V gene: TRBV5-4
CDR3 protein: CASSFGGAGGQEQFF
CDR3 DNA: TGTGCCAGCAGCTTCGGGGGCGCGGGGGGCCAGGAGCAGTTCTTC

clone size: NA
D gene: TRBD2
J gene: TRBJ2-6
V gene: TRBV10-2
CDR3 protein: CASSRTSGGSSSGANVLTF
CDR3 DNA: TGCGCCAGCAGCCGGACTAGCGGGGGATCAAGCTCTGGGGCCAACGTCCTGACTTTC

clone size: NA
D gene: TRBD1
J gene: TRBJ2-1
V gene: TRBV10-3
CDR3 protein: CAIRDRHYNEQFF
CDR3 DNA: TGTGCCATCCGGGACAGGCACTACAATGAGCAGTTCTTC

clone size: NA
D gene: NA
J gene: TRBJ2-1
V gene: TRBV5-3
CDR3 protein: CAPNKGFRTTSFYNEQFF
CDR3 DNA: TGTGCCCCCAACAAGGGTTTTCGGACCACCTCGTTCTACAATGAGCAGTTCTTC

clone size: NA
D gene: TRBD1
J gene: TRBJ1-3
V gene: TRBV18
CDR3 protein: CASSPQQGLDTIYF
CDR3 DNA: TGTGCCAGCTCACCGCAACAGGGGCTGGACACCATATATTTT

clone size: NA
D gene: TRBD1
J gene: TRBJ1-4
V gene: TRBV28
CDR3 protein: CASRPPGQGRSNEKLFF
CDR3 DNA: TGTGCCAGCAGGCCCCCGGGACAGGGGCGAAGTAATGAAAAACTGTTTTTT

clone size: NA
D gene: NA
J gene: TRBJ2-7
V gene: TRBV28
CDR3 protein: CASSFRPPHIFYEQYF
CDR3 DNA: TGTGCCAGCAGTTTTAGGCCACCCCACATATTCTACGAGCAGTACTTC

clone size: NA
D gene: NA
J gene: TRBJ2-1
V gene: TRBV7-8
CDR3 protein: CASSYRRWGNNEQFF
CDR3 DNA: TGTGCCAGCAGTTACCGGCGGTGGGGTAACAATGAGCAGTTCTTC

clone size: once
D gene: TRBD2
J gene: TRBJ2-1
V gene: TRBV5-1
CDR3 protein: CASSLAGLAVNEQFF
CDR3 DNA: TGCGCCAGCAGCTTGGCGGGACTAGCGGTCAATGAGCAGTTCTTC

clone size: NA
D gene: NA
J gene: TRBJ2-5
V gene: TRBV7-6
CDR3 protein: CASSFIQGEETQYF
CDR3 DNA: TGTGCCAGCAGCTTCATACAGGGAGAGGAGACCCAGTACTTC

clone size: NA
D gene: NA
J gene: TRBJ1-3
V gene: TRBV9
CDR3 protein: CASSDGGAGNTIYF
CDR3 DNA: TGTGCCAGCAGCGATGGGGGGGCTGGAAACACCATATATTTT